This T cell receptor beta chain was obtained from a study of cytomegalovirus exposure and HLA in healthy donors. Study summary: Both the 120 or so validation repertoires and the 550 to 750 first-cohort repertoires used the same platform, as reported by a later analysis. Findings and caveats of the study: The finding came from a later analysis; first-cohort TCR clusters tended to co-occur in the 130 or so validation repertoires.

J lost 3 bases, V lost 6 bases, and 5 bases had no gene match. The V gene's germline CDR1 is SNHLY and CDR2 FYNNEI. The length of the CDR3 is 14 residues. Repertoires were generated with immunoSEQ multiplex PCR, while TCRdb's copy carries only in-frame clones and drops some. The table includes 200,000 to 250,000 clones, around 87% detected once. The donors were in the roughly 110-subject validation cohort; that cohort was separate from the approximately 700-subject first cohort. Worth noting for this clone: No antigen is known for it.

The V gene is TRBV2, the J gene TRBJ2-7; 10 bases fit TRBD1. The TCR sequence derives from a man aged 18 to 35 in good health and CMV-seronegative. Material: PBMCs. CDR3 sequence: CASRRGTGDYEQYF. The DNA of the CDR3 is TGTGCCAGCAGGAGGGGGACAGGGGACTACGAGCAGTACTTC.